This T cell receptor (beta chain) emerged from a study of blood T cell repertoires in COVID-19. Across the study: Samples taken during acute and convalescent COVID-19 were collected in the United States, Italy and Spain.

Method: immunoSEQ multiplex PCR; TCRdb's copy keeps in-frame clones and lacks some. The sample has about 240,000 clones; approximately 86% are singletons. This CDR3 has 15 residues. V dropped 4 bases and J dropped 2; count of bases not matched to a gene: 4. CDR1 is SGDLS and CDR2 is YYNGEE in the germline V gene. The chain has TRBV9 and TRBJ2-3, with 10 bases matching TRBD2. This clonotype was obtained from a woman between 55 and 75 years old with active or convalescent COVID-19. Sequencing used peripheral blood. The CDR3 sequence is CASSLLAGDTDTQYF. In nucleotides, the CDR3 is TGTGCCAGCAGCCTCCTAGCGGGAGACACAGATACGCAGTATTTT.